The 14 T cell receptor beta chains in this list originate from one sample, sequenced in a study of T cell changes during pregnancy in multiple sclerosis. Profiled with immunoSEQ multiplex PCR; TCRdb holds only in-frame clones, not every one. The sample holds roughly 100,000 clones; about 89% are singletons and the top ten take roughly 1.6%. The sequencing here drew on peripheral blood, taken before pregnancy. These receptors all come from a female donor with multiple sclerosis, enrolled in a pregnancy study.

The CDR3 nucleotides read TGTGCCAGCAGCTTAGTGTTTAGCGGGAGGTCCTACAATGAGCAGTTCTTC. This gives the protein CASSLVFSGRSYNEQFF. This chain links TRBV7-6 with TRBJ2-1, with 10 bases identical to TRBD2. Germline lookup yields CDR1 SGHVS and CDR2 FNYEAQ. The CDR3 spans 17 residues. Unmatched junction bases numbered 4, after V lost 1 base and J lost 1 base.

The chain combines TRBV4-3 with TRBJ2-2, with 7 bases aligning to TRBD2. Germline V gives CDR1 LGHNA, CDR2 YSLEER. This CDR3 is built from 15 residues. V was pared by 1 base and J by 5 bases, with 4 bases of the junction left unmatched. The CDR3 DNA reads as TGCGCCAGCAGCCAAGTAGCGGGTCTAACCGGGGAGCTGTTTTTT. As protein: CASSQVAGLTGELFF.

Only one count was recorded for this clone. This rearrangement joins TRBV19 to TRBJ2-5, with 8 bases matching TRBD2. Losses at the gene ends were 3 bases for V and 4 bases for J; bases not matched to a gene: 10. The CDR3 is made up of 16 amino acids. CDR1 and CDR2 (germline): LNHDA, SQIVND (reference sequence). The CDR3 spells CASSIGSGSWGETQYF. The DNA for the CDR3 is TGTGCCAGTAGTATCGGCAGCGGGAGTTGGGGAGAGACCCAGTACTTC.

This clone appeared a single time. This chain connects TRBV7-2 to TRBJ1-3; the D gene is possibly TRBD1 (6 bases). The V end was cut by 1 base, the J end by 3 bases, with 13 bases between. This CDR3 comprises 16 residues. Per the germline V gene, CDR1 is SGHTA and CDR2 is FQGNSA. The CDR3 DNA sequence: TGTGCCAGCAGCTTAGACTGGACAGAGTTTGGAAACACCATATATTTT. Translating it yields CASSLDWTEFGNTIYF.

Of note for this clone: The sample carries other DNA sequences with the same CDR3. This rearrangement joins TRBV19 to TRBJ2-7, with D tentatively TRBD1 (5 bases). V lost 2 bases and J 4 bases, leaving 9 bases between the germline ends. The germline CDR1 and CDR2 sequences are LNHDA and SQIVND (reference sequence). The CDR3 is made up of 13 amino acids. CDR3 amino acids: CASSIQGSYEQYF. CDR3 DNA sequence: TGTGCCAGTAGTATACAGGGTTCTTACGAGCAGTACTTC.

In this sample, this clone turned up a few times. This chain uses TRBV18 with TRBJ1-2, with 8 bases fitting TRBD1. The germline V gene has CDR1 KGHSH and CDR2 LQKENI. J gave up 6 bases and V 4 bases, and 10 bases lay outside the gene matches. This CDR3 has 15 residues. In nucleotides, the CDR3 is TGTGCCAGCTCACGGGGACAGGCGGAGGGGAATGGCTACACCTTC. Its translation is CASSRGQAEGNGYTF.

This chain connects TRBV27 to TRBJ2-7, with 7 bases identical to TRBD2. Germline V gene lookup returns CDR1 MNHEY and CDR2 SMNVEV (reference sequence). This CDR3 is 15 amino acids long. With 8 bases clipped from V and 0 bases from J, the junction kept 10 bases outside the gene matches. The CDR3 region has the DNA TGTGCCAGCCGTTGGAGCGGGGCTAGCTCCTACGAGCAGTACTTC. Its translation: CASRWSGASSYEQYF.

The rearrangement uses TRBV29-1 and TRBJ1-2, with 8 bases that match TRBD1. V lost 4 bases and J lost 7; bases outside the gene matches: 8. This CDR3 has 13 amino acids. Germline values: CDR1 SQVTM, CDR2 ANQGSEA. This CDR3 is CSVASDRAVGYTF. In nucleotides, the CDR3 is TGCAGCGTTGCGTCGGACAGGGCGGTTGGCTACACCTTC.

The genes are TRBV5-1 and TRBJ2-7; 12 nucleotides align to TRBD2. V shed 0 bases and J 5 bases; nucleotides not matched to a gene: 3. This CDR3 is 15 amino acids long. The V gene's germline CDR1 is SGHRS and CDR2 YFSETQ. DNA of the CDR3: TGCGCCAGCAGCTTGGGACTAGCGGGGGTTGACGAGCAGTACTTC. Its translation is CASSLGLAGVDEQYF.

The rearrangement links TRBV4-1 to TRBJ1-6; D unclear. Germline V lookup: CDR1 MGHRA, CDR2 YSYEKL. The CDR3 runs to 16 residues. Trimming cost V 6 bases and J 7 bases, with 19 bases left between them. The CDR3 DNA reads TGCGCCAGCAGGCGCCTCCCAGACACTCAAAATTCACCCCTCCACTTT. This sequence encodes CASRRLPDTQNSPLHF.

By share of the sample, this clone is medium-sized. The rearrangement uses TRBV7-8 and TRBJ2-3, with D hard to call. CDR3 size: 13 residues. Deletions cut 2 bases from V and 6 bases from J, with 9 bases between. CDR1 and CDR2 from the germline V gene are SGHVS and FQNEAQ. The CDR3 sequence is CASSLLHGDTQYF. CDR3 in DNA: TGTGCCAGCAGCTTACTCCACGGGGATACGCAGTATTTT.

This clone was observed once. The CDR3 DNA sequence: TGTGCCAGCAGCTTGGGGCTAGCGGGAGTCGGTGATACGCAGTATTTT. This gives the protein CASSLGLAGVGDTQYF. The V call is TRBV5-6, the J call TRBJ2-3, with 10 positions matching TRBD2. Germline-derived CDR1 and CDR2 are SGHDT and YYEEEE. This CDR3 has 16 residues. The V and J ends lost 0 bases and 6 bases, in that order; junction bases with no gene match: 7. The whole variable domain, filled in from reference TRBV5-6 and TRBJ2-3, reads DAGVTQSPTHLIKTRGQQVTLRCSPKSGHDTVSWYQQALGQGPQFIFQYYEEEERQRGNFPDRFSGHQFPNYSSELNVNALLLGDSALYLCASSLGLAGVGDTQYFGPGTRLTVL.

The chain links TRBV10-3 to TRBJ2-1, with 7 positions matching TRBD1. Looked up from germline, CDR1 is ENHRY and CDR2 is SYGVKD. The J segment lost 9 bases and the V segment lost 9 bases, leaving 11 bases of the junction unmatched. The CDR3 sequence is 13 residues long. The CDR3 reads CAISGTEGGEQFF. CDR3 DNA: TGTGCCATTTCCGGGACAGAGGGTGGTGAGCAGTTCTTC.

In this sample, this clone turned up once. This chain uses TRBV7-9 with TRBJ2-1; D not resolved. Deletions cut 1 base from V and 4 bases from J, with 11 bases between. The germline V gene encodes CDR1 SEHNR and CDR2 FQNEAQ (reference sequence). This CDR3 region has 15 residues. The CDR3 loop reads CASSLVQFPYNEQFF. In nucleotides, the CDR3 is TGTGCCAGCAGCTTAGTCCAGTTTCCGTACAATGAGCAGTTCTTC.